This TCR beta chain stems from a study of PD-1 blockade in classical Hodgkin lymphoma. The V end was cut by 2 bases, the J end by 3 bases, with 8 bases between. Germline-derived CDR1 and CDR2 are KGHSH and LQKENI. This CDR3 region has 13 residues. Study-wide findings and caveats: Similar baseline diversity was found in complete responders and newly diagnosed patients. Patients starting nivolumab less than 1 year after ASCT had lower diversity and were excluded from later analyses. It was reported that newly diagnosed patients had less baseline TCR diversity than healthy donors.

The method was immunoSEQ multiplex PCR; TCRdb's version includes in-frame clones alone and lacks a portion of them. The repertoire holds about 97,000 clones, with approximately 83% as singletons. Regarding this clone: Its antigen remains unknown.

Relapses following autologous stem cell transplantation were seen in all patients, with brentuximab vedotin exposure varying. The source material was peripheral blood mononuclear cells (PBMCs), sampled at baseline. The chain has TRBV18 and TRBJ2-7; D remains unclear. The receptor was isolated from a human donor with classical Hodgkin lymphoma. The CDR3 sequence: CASSPRLYYEQYF. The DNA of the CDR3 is TGTGCCAGCTCACCAAGACTTTACTACGAGCAGTACTTC.